The 16 T cell receptor beta chains presented below share a single source sample, sequenced in a study of CD8+CD57+ T cells in acquired aplastic anemia (dated by TCRdb to the late 2010s). The sample was run on an Illumina HiSeq 2000. Genomic DNA served as template for TCR beta VDJ combination and CDR3 sequence profiling. The public sequencing data were trimmed at Q25 with fastp and processed into clonotypes with MiXCR by TCRdb, which kept only in-frame beta chains. Rows merge per CDR3 protein into single entries with the most common DNA and genes. The sample records 300,000 or so distinct CDR3 sequences, roughly 53% of which are singletons. The ten largest clones capture around 1.3% of the sample. Flow cytometry had shown CD8+CD57+ cell expansion in the patients selected for sequencing. The sequenced sample was sorted CD4+, CD8+, or CD8+CD57+ T cells (not recorded which) from PBMCs. These receptors all stem from a human donor with aplastic anemia.

This clonotype was detected many times. The V gene is TRBV30, the J gene TRBJ1-2; possibly TRBD1 for D (6 bases). V was cut by 2 bases and J by 7 bases, with 11 bases left in between. Germline V gives CDR1 GTSNPN, CDR2 SVGIG (reference sequence). The CDR3 loop spans 12 amino acids. CDR3 in DNA: TGTGCCTGGAGTTTAAAGGGGGGTGGCTACACCTTC. Translating gives CAWSLKGGGYTF.

This clonotype has just a few counts. The chain joins TRBV24-1 to TRBJ1-5; no firm D call. Germline CDR1 is KGHDR and CDR2 is SFDVKD. Deletions cut 0 bases from V and 8 bases from J, with 10 bases between. This CDR3 region has 14 residues. In DNA, the CDR3 is TGTGCCACCAGTGATTTGCCCAAGGTCAAGCCCCAGCATTTT. Translation: CATSDLPKVKPQHF.

V and J are TRBV20-1 and TRBJ2-1; the D gene is possibly TRBD2 (6 bases). Deletions cut 6 bases from V and 10 bases from J, with 16 bases between. The CDR3 is made up of 12 amino acids. Germline assignment: CDR1 DFQATT and CDR2 SNEGSKA (reference sequence). The CDR3 sequence: CSARLVSYEQFF. CDR3 DNA sequence: TGCAGTGCCCGACTAGTGTCCTACGAGCAGTTCTTC.

The rearrangement uses TRBV6-6 and TRBJ2-5, with 10 bases fitting TRBD1. Germline V CDR1 and CDR2: MNHNY, SVGAGI (reference sequence). With 10 bases clipped from V and 14 bases from J, the junction kept 10 bases outside the gene matches. The CDR3 has 11 amino acids. CDR3 sequence reads: CATSTGQGTYF. The DNA for the CDR3 is TGTGCCACTTCGACGGGACAGGGGACCTACTTC.

This clonotype came up a few times. The rearrangement links TRBV5-1 to TRBJ2-3; 8 bases line up with TRBD2. The CDR3 length is 17 residues. The germline V gene has CDR1 SGHRS and CDR2 YFSETQ. The ends lost 0 bases at V and 2 bases at J; junction bases unmatched: 8. The CDR3: CASSLGATGGNTDTQYF. The CDR3 nucleotides are TGCGCCAGCAGCTTGGGCGCCACGGGGGGGAACACAGATACGCAGTATTTT.

This clonotype was detected many times. The rearrangement joins TRBV6-1 to TRBJ1-3; D is undetermined. V dropped 5 bases and J dropped 0 bases, with 14 bases sitting between them. Germline-derived CDR1 and CDR2 are MNHNS and SASEGT. The CDR3 extends over 16 amino acids. CDR3: CASSLGRLDSGNTIYF. The CDR3 bases are TGTGCCAGCAGTTTGGGCAGACTGGACTCTGGAAACACCATATATTTT.

The chain carries TRBV11-2 and TRBJ2-2, with D possibly matching TRBD1 (5 bases). The germline gives CDR1 SGHAT, CDR2 FQNNGV. V was trimmed by 6 bases and J by 4 bases, leaving 9 bases between them. The CDR3 totals 13 residues. The CDR3 spells CASRGLSTGELFF. DNA for the CDR3: TGTGCCAGCAGGGGGCTAAGCACCGGGGAGCTGTTTTTT.

This clonotype was seen at least ten times. The V gene is TRBV6-2 or TRBV6-3, the J gene TRBJ2-1; 12 nucleotides align to TRBD1. The ends lost 6 bases at V and 7 bases at J; junction bases unmatched: 10. In germline, CDR1 is MNHEY, CDR2 SVGEGT. The CDR3 spans 16 residues. CDR3 sequence: CASSLIGTGGRNEQFF. As DNA, the CDR3 is TGTGCCAGCAGCCTAATCGGGACAGGGGGCAGGAATGAGCAGTTCTTC.

The V and J genes are TRBV29-1 and TRBJ2-7; 15 bases map to TRBD2. CDR1 is SQVTM and CDR2 is ANQGSEA in the germline V gene. This CDR3 comprises 13 residues. After removal of 6 bases from V and 4 bases from J, the junction contained 1 base not matched to a gene. The CDR3 is CSVGTSGRYEQYF. CDR3 in DNA: TGCAGCGTAGGGACTAGCGGGAGGTACGAGCAGTACTTC.

V usage is TRBV12-3 or TRBV12-4 and J usage is TRBJ1-6, with D possibly TRBD1 on 6 matching bases. The V end was cut by 1 base, the J end by 0 bases, with 7 bases between. This CDR3 region has 16 residues. CDR3 sequence reads: CASSLGGGSYNSPLHF. The CDR3 DNA reads as TGTGCCAGCAGTTTAGGAGGGGGCTCCTATAATTCACCCCTCCACTTT.

The V call is TRBV28, the J call TRBJ1-2, with D uncertain. The length of the CDR3 is 15 residues. V lost 5 bases and J 0 bases, leaving 13 bases between the germline ends. Germline CDR1 reads MDHEN; CDR2 reads SYDVKM. CDR3 residues: CASSPASPTNYGYTF. Written as DNA, the CDR3 is TGTGCCAGCAGTCCCGCAAGCCCCACTAACTATGGCTACACCTTC.

This clonotype was seen repeatedly, ten times or more. The chain is built from TRBV20-1 and TRBJ1-2; TRBD1 is a possible D gene (6 bases). CDR1 DFQATT and CDR2 SNEGSKA come from the germline V gene (reference sequence). The CDR3 length is 14 residues. The V end lost 6 bases, the J end lost 4 bases, and 18 bases lay between the germline ends. The CDR3 is CSATGHQESYGYTF. In DNA form, the CDR3 reads TGCAGTGCAACGGGACACCAAGAGTCCTATGGCTACACCTTC.

The rearrangement links TRBV29-1 to TRBJ2-5; 7 bases fit TRBD1. This CDR3 has 14 amino acids. Per the germline V gene, CDR1 is SQVTM and CDR2 is ANQGSEA. V dropped 6 bases and J dropped 0; count of bases not matched to a gene: 7. The CDR3 loop is CSVRDSPYQETQYF. CDR3 nucleotides: TGCAGCGTCAGGGACAGTCCGTACCAAGAGACCCAGTACTTC.

This clonotype was seen at least ten times. The junction and the germline gene differ at one end; a read error may be behind it. V usage is TRBV3-1 and J usage is TRBJ1-1; tentatively, D is TRBD1 (5 bases). Per the germline V gene, CDR1 is LGHDT and CDR2 is YNNKEL (reference sequence). The CDR3 sequence is 14 residues long. The CDR3 protein is CASSQAGRSTEAFF. The CDR3 DNA reads TGTGCCAGCAGTCAAGCAGGGCGAAGCACTGAAGCTTTCTTT.

This clonotype was seen only once. The chain has TRBV19 and TRBJ2-2, with 7 bases fitting TRBD2. CDR1 is LNHDA, CDR2 SQIVND, per germline (reference sequence). There are 15 residues in the CDR3. The trim removed 8 bases at V and 1 base at J, leaving 7 bases unmatched. CDR3 DNA sequence: TGTGCCAGTGAAGAGGGAGGGAAGAACACCGGGGAGCTGTTTTTT. It is translated as CASEEGGKNTGELFF.

This clonotype was seen ten or more times. The DNA for the CDR3 is TGCAGTGCTAGGACAGGGGGCAGGAGCAATCAGCCCCAGCATTTT. Its protein is CSARTGGRSNQPQHF. V and J are TRBV20-1 and TRBJ1-5; TRBD1 aligns across 10 bases. V lost 3 bases and J lost 1; bases outside the gene matches: 3. The CDR3 covers 15 residues. Per germline, CDR1 DFQATT and CDR2 SNEGSKA (reference sequence).